The 18 T cell receptor beta chains reported below all come from one sample, sequenced in a study of tumor-infiltrating lymphocytes in oesophageal squamous cell carcinoma. Via MiXCR, TCRdb re-called the PCR reads, giving one row per CDR3 protein. The sample carries 20,000 to 25,000 distinct CDR3 sequences, 36% recorded once. The sequencing input was esophageal tumor tissue. These receptors were taken from a male donor with esophageal squamous cell carcinoma.

The rearrangement joins TRBV28 to TRBJ2-3, with 10 bases identical to TRBD1. Looked up from germline, CDR1 is MDHEN and CDR2 is SYDVKM. There are 15 residues in the CDR3. Trimming took 5 bases from V and 3 from J; bases not matched to a gene: 5. The chain's CDR3 is CASSRDRGWTDTQYF. CDR3 DNA sequence: TGTGCCAGCAGTCGGGACAGGGGTTGGACAGATACGCAGTATTTT.

This clonotype was picked up many times. The J gene is TRBJ2-7, the V gene TRBV7-9; possible D gene TRBD2, 6 bases. Germline values: CDR1 SEHNR, CDR2 FQNEAQ (reference sequence). The CDR3 is 13 amino acids. Trimming left V 1 base short and J 3 bases short, with 7 bases between. CDR3 amino acids: CASSLVGLYEQYF. The CDR3 nucleotides read TGTGCCAGCAGCTTAGTGGGACTCTACGAGCAGTACTTC.

In this sample, this clonotype turned up many times. The rearrangement joins TRBV15 to TRBJ2-1; weak D call: TRBD1 (6 bases). The J call may not be correct, given that the DNA end is closer to TRBJ2-7. The germline V gene encodes CDR1 LNHNV and CDR2 YYDKDF (reference sequence). This CDR3 has 14 residues. The CDR3, as DNA: TGTGCCACCAGCAGAGAACAGGGTTCCTACGAGCAGTACTTC. Amino acids: CATSREQGSYEQYF.

The sample holds many counts of this clonotype. The V call is TRBV20-1, the J call TRBJ2-7, with TRBD2 identical over 7 bases. The J segment lost 0 bases and the V segment lost 2 bases, leaving 4 bases of the junction unmatched. This CDR3 region has 14 residues. CDR1 and CDR2 (germline): DFQATT, SNEGSKA (reference sequence). The CDR3 DNA follows: TGCAGTGCTAGAAAGCGGGGCAGCTCCTACGAGCAGTACTTC. It codes for CSARKRGSSYEQYF.

As to this clonotype: A read error is possible here, since a much larger clone lies one base away. The V and J genes are TRBV5-4 and TRBJ1-3; D perhaps matches TRBD1 (6 bases). V dropped 5 bases and J dropped 2 bases, with 11 bases sitting between them. In germline, CDR1 is SGHNT, CDR2 YYREEE (reference sequence). There are 14 residues in the CDR3. This chain's CDR3 is CASSHQGTGNTIYF. The CDR3 nucleotides are TGTGCCAGCAGTCATCAGGGGACTGGAAACACCATATATTTT.

In its sample, this clonotype is medium-sized (0.01 to 0.1%). The chain carries TRBV7-9 and TRBJ2-1; no reliable D call. Germline lookup yields CDR1 SEHNR and CDR2 FQNEAQ (reference sequence). Trimming pared 1 base from V and 3 bases from J, leaving 7 bases between. CDR3 length: 14 residues. CDR3 in amino acids: CASSLGGGYNEQFF. The CDR3 region has the DNA TGTGCCAGCAGCTTAGGTGGCGGCTACAATGAGCAGTTCTTC.

This clonotype was counted ten times or more. The J gene is TRBJ1-2, the V gene TRBV19; D uncertain. The CDR3 is 14 amino acids. Germline CDR1 reads LNHDA; CDR2 reads SQIVND (reference sequence). Trimming removed 6 bases at V and 4 bases at J, with 15 bases between. CDR3 residues: CASRVGPEAYGYTF. CDR3 coding DNA: TGTGCCAGTAGGGTAGGCCCGGAAGCCTATGGCTACACCTTC.

This chain joins TRBV10-3 and TRBJ2-4, with D tentatively TRBD2 (5 bases). The J call is doubtful: the DNA matches TRBJ2-1 better. This CDR3 comprises 13 residues. CDR1 ENHRY and CDR2 SYGVKD come from the germline V gene. CDR3 residues: CAISWGVYNEQFF. The CDR3 DNA is TGTGCCATCAGTTGGGGAGTCTACAATGAGCAGTTCTTC.

In the case of this clonotype: This clone may be a read error of a much larger clone one base away. This CDR3 is CASSLFSPLGANEQYF. The DNA for the CDR3 is TGTGCCAGCAGTTTATTCTCCCCATTAGGGGCTAATGAGCAGTACTTC. This chain connects TRBV27 to TRBJ2-1; D might be TRBD1 (5 bases). TRBJ2-7 explains the end of the DNA better; the J call may be wrong. The CDR3 is 16 amino acids. Germline loops: CDR1 MNHEY, CDR2 SMNVEV (reference sequence).

In its sample, this clonotype ranks as medium-sized. This chain joins TRBV12-3 or TRBV12-4 and TRBJ2-3; TRBD2 is a possible D gene (6 bases). This CDR3 is 14 amino acids long. Trimming stripped 6 bases from V and 0 bases from J, with 10 bases between. The CDR3 DNA is TGTGCCAGCAGCTCAAGCGGGAGCACAGATACGCAGTATTTT. Protein sequence: CASSSSGSTDTQYF.

This clonotype was seen a handful of times. The chain is built from TRBV5-1 and TRBJ2-1, with TRBD2 as a possible D gene (5 bases). This CDR3 is 15 amino acids long. From germline, CDR1 is SGHRS and CDR2 YFSETQ. V was cut by 3 bases and J by 7 bases, with 17 bases left in between. The CDR3 protein is CASSSLGGARNEQFF. CDR3 bases: TGCGCCAGCAGCTCCTTAGGAGGCGCGCGGAATGAGCAGTTCTTC.

The V call is TRBV12-3 or TRBV12-4, the J call TRBJ1-2; possibly TRBD1 for D (5 bases). This CDR3 region has 11 residues. Deletions cut 4 bases from V and 8 bases from J, with 8 bases between. CDR3 nucleotides: TGTGCCAGCAGTTCAGGGTACGGCTACACCTTC. This translates into CASSSGYGYTF.

About this clonotype itself: One junction end does not reproduce the germline sequence, and a read error may be involved. The V call is TRBV5-3, the J call TRBJ2-7; 7 nucleotides line up with TRBD1. The J call may be faulty, since TRBJ1-2 better matches the DNA end. TRBV5-3 has ORF status, its function being uncertain. There are 14 residues in the CDR3. The chain's CDR3 is CASSWEGTVYGYTF. In DNA, the CDR3 is TGTGCCAGCAGCTGGGAGGGGACAGTCTATGGCTACACCTTC.

Concerning this clonotype itself: A much bigger clone sits one base away, suggesting this may be a read error. The V and J genes are TRBV2 and TRBJ2-1; 8 positions match TRBD1. With the DNA end fitting TRBJ2-7 better, the J assignment may be wrong. This CDR3 has 15 amino acids. The germline gives CDR1 SNHLY, CDR2 FYNNEI. As DNA, the CDR3 is TGTGCCGGACGGGACAGGTCCCCCATCTACAATGAGCAGTACTTC. This encodes CAGRDRSPIYNEQYF.

The CDR3, as DNA: TGTGCCAGCAGTTACGGGGCGAACACCGGGGAGCTGTTTTTT. As protein: CASSYGANTGELFF. The chain couples TRBV6-6 to TRBJ2-2, with D unresolved. This CDR3 is 14 amino acids long. Trimming cost V 2 bases and J 0 bases, with 4 bases left between them. Germline V gene lookup returns CDR1 MNHNY and CDR2 SVGAGI (reference sequence).

A note on this clonotype: One base away lies a much larger clone, so this may be a sequencing read error. The J gene is TRBJ2-1, the V gene TRBV25-1; D is ambiguous. The V gene's germline CDR1 is MGHDK and CDR2 SYGVNS. V was cut by 8 bases and J by 10 bases, with 12 bases left in between. This CDR3 has 11 residues. CDR3 nucleotides: TGTGCCAGCCGAACGTCATCCGAGCAGTTCTTC. Translation: CASRTSSEQFF.

This clonotype was found many times. CDR3 loop: CASSPPLARNARRNTIYF. CDR3 bases: TGTGCCAGCAGCCCACCCCTAGCGAGAAATGCTCGGAGAAACACCATATATTTT. V and J are TRBV7-9 and TRBJ1-3; no clear D gene. Deletions cut 5 bases from V and 5 bases from J, with 25 bases between. In germline, CDR1 is SEHNR, CDR2 FQNEAQ (reference sequence). The CDR3 runs 18 residues.

This rearrangement joins TRBV18 to TRBJ2-5; TRBD2 might be the D (6 bases). TRBJ2-1 matches the DNA end more closely, so the J call is doubtful. The CDR3 totals 15 residues. Germline V lookup: CDR1 KGHSH, CDR2 LQKENI. The CDR3: CASSLSPGENNEQFF. The CDR3 DNA reads TGTGCCAGCTCACTTTCTCCGGGAGAGAACAATGAGCAGTTCTTC.